Each of the 21 T cell receptor beta chains below was sequenced from the same sample in a study of cytomegalovirus exposure and HLA in healthy donors. Vbeta (60) and Jbeta (13) primers were used in the PCR. Profiled with immunoSEQ multiplex PCR; TCRdb holds only in-frame clones, not every one. The sample includes about 140,000 clones, around 80% of them seen just once. Sequencing used PBMCs. The receptors originated from a man aged 25-40 years in good health.

This chain links TRBV28 with TRBJ1-2, with D uncertain. Germline CDR1 and CDR2: MDHEN and SYDVKM. The V and J ends lost 8 bases and 7 bases respectively, with 14 bases between them. This CDR3 spans 12 amino acids. The CDR3 DNA reads as TGTGCCAGCCAAAATAGCCTCGCTGGCTACACCTTC. It encodes CASQNSLAGYTF.

The V gene is TRBV11-3, the J gene TRBJ2-1; 9 positions agree with TRBD1. CDR1 is SGHNT, CDR2 YENEEA, per germline. The J segment lost 7 bases and the V segment lost 7 bases, leaving 17 bases of the junction unmatched. The CDR3 has 17 amino acids. CDR3 sequence: CASTGMGGDRDSNEQFF. The CDR3 DNA reads as TGTGCCAGCACCGGAATGGGAGGGGACAGGGATTCAAATGAGCAGTTCTTC.

A word on this clone: A read error may account for a junction end that differs from germline. The chain is built from TRBV4-3 and TRBJ2-7, with D possibly matching TRBD1 (5 bases). The CDR3 runs to 14 residues. The germline V gene encodes CDR1 LGHNA and CDR2 YSLEER. The CDR3 loop reads CASSQEGDSYEQYF. DNA for the CDR3: TGCGCCAGCAGTCAAGAAGGGGACTCCTACGAGCAGTACTTC.

The V and J genes are TRBV19 and TRBJ1-5; unclear D gene. CDR3 length equals 15 residues. V was trimmed by 6 bases and J by 0 bases, leaving 12 bases between them. Germline loops: CDR1 LNHDA, CDR2 SQIVND (reference sequence). CDR3 coding DNA: TGTGCCAGTAGGGTGACATTTCATAGCAATCAGCCCCAGCATTTT. Its protein is CASRVTFHSNQPQHF.

The chain employs TRBV30 and TRBJ2-5, with 9 bases lining up with TRBD2. The CDR3 extends over 16 amino acids. With V trimmed by 0 bases and J by 5 bases, 10 bases remained unmatched. Germline CDR1 GTSNPN, CDR2 SVGIG (reference sequence). Here the CDR3 DNA reads TGTGCCTGGAGTGTTGGGGCGGGAGGGCCTTGGGAGACCCAGTACTTC. It codes for CAWSVGAGGPWETQYF. Together with reference TRBV30 and TRBJ2-5, the CDR3 gives the full variable domain: SQTIHQWPATLVQPVGSPLSLECTVEGTSNPNLYWYRQAAGRGLQLLFYSVGIGQISSEVPQNLSASRPQDRQFILSSKKLLLSDSGFYLCAWSVGAGGPWETQYFGPGTRLLVL.

This clone was recorded a few times. The chain employs TRBV6-1 and TRBJ2-1, with 9 nucleotides matching TRBD2. The germline gives CDR1 MNHNS, CDR2 SASEGT. This CDR3 is 15 amino acids long. Unmatched junction bases numbered 2, after V lost 2 bases and J lost 3 bases. The CDR3 sequence is CASSELAGNYNEQFF. The CDR3 coding sequence is TGTGCCAGCAGTGAACTAGCGGGGAACTACAATGAGCAGTTCTTC.

The gene calls are TRBV5-5 and TRBJ2-4; 9 bases are a match to TRBD1. The CDR3 sequence is 9 residues long. The V gene end was trimmed by 10 bases and the J gene end by 16 bases; junction bases not matched to a gene: 6. Germline-derived CDR1 and CDR2 are SGHKS and YYEKEE (reference sequence). CDR3 in amino acids: CAVRDREYF. In DNA, the CDR3 is TGTGCCGTAAGGGACAGGGAATACTTC.

Points on this clone: Other nucleotide sequences in the sample specify the same CDR3. The chain carries TRBV5-1 and TRBJ2-5; 8 nucleotides match TRBD1. V shed 0 bases, J shed 1 base, and the junction held 2 bases outside the gene matches. Germline V gene lookup returns CDR1 SGHRS and CDR2 YFSETQ. CDR3 size: 15 residues. CDR3 DNA sequence: TGCGCCAGCAGCTTGGGCGGACAGGGCCAAGAGACCCAGTACTTC. It encodes CASSLGGQGQETQYF.

The chain recombines TRBV10-3 with TRBJ2-7, with TRBD2 matching over 7 bases. Germline V gene data show CDR1 as ENHRY and CDR2 as SYGVKD. J lost 0 bases, V lost 3 bases, and 5 bases had no gene match. This CDR3 is built from 15 residues. The CDR3 spells CAISDASGYSYEQYF. The CDR3 bases are TGTGCCATCAGTGACGCTAGCGGCTACTCCTACGAGCAGTACTTC.

This clone was observed a handful of times. The rearrangement joins TRBV14 to TRBJ1-6; possible D gene TRBD1, 5 bases. The germline CDR1 and CDR2 sequences are SGHDN and FVKESK. The V and J ends lost 0 bases and 12 bases respectively, with 15 bases between them. CDR3 length: 15 residues. The CDR3 protein is CASSQDLGVGIPLHF. CDR3 nucleotides: TGTGCCAGCAGCCAAGACTTAGGGGTGGGAATACCCCTCCACTTT.

The V and J genes are TRBV7-9 and TRBJ1-4, with 10 bases matching TRBD1. CDR1 is SEHNR, CDR2 FQNEAQ, per germline (reference sequence). There are 15 residues in the CDR3. Trimming cost V 3 bases and J 16 bases; bases outside gene matches: 14. The CDR3 DNA reads TGTGCCAGCAGCTTCGGACAGGGGGGTTGGACTACCACGTTTTTT. Translation: CASSFGQGGWTTTFF.

The chain joins TRBV5-4 to TRBJ1-1; TRBD1 aligns across 7 bases. There are 13 residues in the CDR3. CDR1 and CDR2 (germline): SGHNT, YYREEE (reference sequence). J gave up 5 bases and V 6 bases, and 7 bases lay outside the gene matches. DNA of the CDR3: TGTGCCAGCACAGGGGGTGGGGCGACTGAAGCTTTCTTT. Translation: CASTGGGATEAFF.

This clone was observed a handful of times. CDR3 nucleotides: TGTGCCAGCAGCCAAGGGGGTAGCGGGAGTATGGCAGATACGCAGTATTTT. Protein sequence: CASSQGGSGSMADTQYF. J is TRBJ2-3 and V is TRBV4-2; 9 nucleotides agree with TRBD2. Trimming removed 1 base from V and 4 bases from J; junction bases left unmatched: 9. Germline V gene data show CDR1 as LGHNA and CDR2 as YNFKEQ. The CDR3 consists of 17 residues.

The V gene is TRBV7-9, the J gene TRBJ1-3; D gene ambiguous. V was pared by 5 bases and J by 2 bases, with 16 bases between. The CDR3 is 16 amino acids. Germline CDR1 reads SEHNR; CDR2 reads FQNEAQ (reference sequence). CDR3 sequence reads: CASSQTDGGTGNTIYF. CDR3 in DNA: TGTGCCAGCAGCCAAACGGACGGAGGCACTGGAAACACCATATATTTT.

The rearrangement links TRBV9 to TRBJ2-1; D ambiguous. Trimming left V 0 bases short and J 7 bases short, with 11 bases between. Germline lookup yields CDR1 SGDLS and CDR2 YYNGEE. This CDR3 is 14 amino acids long. CDR3 nucleotides: TGTGCCAGCAGCGTAGCTTCGACGGGTAATGAGCAGTTCTTC. Protein sequence: CASSVASTGNEQFF.

The CDR3 protein is CASSQAGYEQYF. The CDR3 DNA reads as TGTGCCAGCAGTCAAGCCGGGTACGAGCAGTACTTC. The chain is built from TRBV28 and TRBJ2-7; no firm D call. Germline V gene data show CDR1 as MDHEN and CDR2 as SYDVKM. This CDR3 is built from 12 residues. Trimming shortened V by 5 bases and J by 4 bases, and 9 bases separated the two germline ends.

The chain couples TRBV5-6 to TRBJ2-7, with D possibly being TRBD1 (5 bases). The CDR3 runs to 15 residues. CDR1 and CDR2 (germline): SGHDT, YYEEEE. V was trimmed by 0 bases and J by 6 bases, leaving 16 bases between them. The DNA of the CDR3 is TGTGCCAGCAGCTTGGCCGAGGCAATGGGGCCCGAGCAGTACTTC. This gives the protein CASSLAEAMGPEQYF.

J is TRBJ2-3 and V is TRBV18, with a weak D call TRBD1 (7 bases). This CDR3 is 16 amino acids long. V lost 1 base, J lost 3 bases, and 14 bases lay in between. In germline, CDR1 is KGHSH, CDR2 LQKENI. The CDR3 region is CASSPQRQGGTDTQYF. The DNA of the CDR3 is TGTGCCAGCTCACCACAGCGACAGGGAGGAACAGATACGCAGTATTTT.

The V call is TRBV7-2, the J call TRBJ1-1; TRBD1 is a possible D gene (5 bases). Germline CDR1 is SGHTA and CDR2 is FQGNSA. V lost 5 bases and J 4 bases, leaving 14 bases between the germline ends. There are 14 residues in the CDR3. CDR3 coding DNA: TGTGCCAGCAGCCAGCCGGGACTTGGCACTGAAGCTTTCTTT. Its translation is CASSQPGLGTEAFF.

This chain uses TRBV5-1 with TRBJ2-1; D not resolved. V dropped 0 bases and J dropped 2 bases, with 15 bases sitting between them. The CDR3 sequence is 17 residues long. Germline CDR1 is SGHRS and CDR2 is YFSETQ. The chain's CDR3 is CASSLEEARITYNEQFF. The CDR3 DNA is TGCGCCAGCAGCTTGGAAGAGGCTCGCATAACCTACAATGAGCAGTTCTTC.

J is TRBJ2-3 and V is TRBV5-1; TRBD2 might be the D (5 bases). This CDR3 comprises 17 residues. CDR1 and CDR2 (germline): SGHRS, YFSETQ. Trimming left V 4 bases short and J 4 bases short, with 22 bases between. The DNA for the CDR3 is TGCGCCAGCAGCCGGGGTAGTGGAGACGCACGGTCAGATACGCAGTATTTT. It translates to CASSRGSGDARSDTQYF. Full variable domain (missing parts from reference TRBV5-1 and TRBJ2-3): KAGVTQTPRYLIKTRGQQVTLSCSPISGHRSVSWYQQTPGQGLQFLFEYFSETQRNKGNFPGRFSGRQFSNSRSEMNVSTLELGDSALYLCASSRGSGDARSDTQYFGPGTRLTVL.